What follows are 17 T cell receptor beta chains derived from one specimen sequenced in a study of T cell responses to AZD1222 COVID-19 vaccine. TCRdb keeps only in-frame clones here, not all; method: immunoSEQ multiplex PCR. The table lists about 180,000 clones, approximately 91% of them singletons. The sample consisted of peripheral blood, taken 28 days after the second AZD1222 dose. The receptors derive from an adult who received the AZD1222 COVID-19 vaccine.

The V call is TRBV10-2, the J call TRBJ2-1; weak D call: TRBD1 (5 bases). The CDR3 runs to 14 residues. Germline CDR1 reads WSHSY; CDR2 reads SAAADI. The ends were cut back, 3 bases at V and 5 bases at J, with 11 bases in the middle. Here the CDR3 DNA reads TGCGCCAGCAGTGATGCCAGGGTGGACAATGAGCAGTTCTTC. Its translation: CASSDARVDNEQFF.

The rearrangement uses TRBV6-5 and TRBJ1-1; no definite D call. There are 13 residues in the CDR3. The germline V gene encodes CDR1 MNHEY and CDR2 SVGAGI. Trimming shortened V by 4 bases and J by 3 bases, and 9 bases separated the two germline ends. CDR3 protein: CASSSLLDTEAFF. CDR3 bases: TGTGCCAGCAGTTCCCTTTTGGACACTGAAGCTTTCTTT.

This clone appeared a few times. The V and J genes are TRBV4-3 and TRBJ2-3; TRBD2 matches at 8 bases. Unmatched junction bases numbered 8, after V lost 1 base and J lost 5 bases. This CDR3 has 16 amino acids. Looked up from germline, CDR1 is LGHNA and CDR2 is YSLEER. This CDR3 is CASSQGGNSGVDTQYF. The CDR3, as DNA: TGCGCCAGCAGCCAAGGGGGGAATAGCGGGGTAGATACGCAGTATTTT.

CDR3 DNA sequence: TGTGCCAGCAGCGTAGCTCCGGGGGATAATGAAAAACTGTTTTTT. Translated, it gives CASSVAPGDNEKLFF. This chain uses TRBV9 with TRBJ1-4, with D perhaps TRBD1 (5 bases). Germline assignment: CDR1 SGDLS and CDR2 YYNGEE. CDR3 length: 15 residues. V dropped 0 bases and J dropped 4 bases, with 10 bases sitting between them. The variable domain in full, completed from reference TRBV9 and TRBJ1-4, reads DSGVTQTPKHLITATGQRVTLRCSPRSGDLSVYWYQQSLDQGLQFLIQYYNGEERAKGNILERFSAQQFPDLHSELNLSSLELGDSALYFCASSVAPGDNEKLFFGSGTQLSVL.

This rearrangement joins TRBV5-1 to TRBJ2-3; 12 nucleotides match TRBD2. This CDR3 has 19 residues. Germline V gives CDR1 SGHRS, CDR2 YFSETQ. The ends lost 1 base at V and 4 bases at J; junction bases unmatched: 13. The CDR3 DNA follows: TGCGCCAGCAGCTTGATGGGGTTACTAGCGGGGGGTCTAGCAGATACGCAGTATTTT. It codes for CASSLMGLLAGGLADTQYF.

The J gene is TRBJ1-1, the V gene TRBV10-3; D may be TRBD1 (5 bases). Germline CDR1 is ENHRY and CDR2 is SYGVKD. V was trimmed by 11 bases and J by 1 base, leaving 14 bases between them. This CDR3 spans 13 amino acids. The CDR3 loop is CASSPGGNTEAFF. Written as DNA, the CDR3 is TGTGCCTCCAGCCCCGGGGGGAACACTGAAGCTTTCTTT.

The chain uses TRBV5-1 and TRBJ2-5; the match to TRBD2 covers 10 bases. J gave up 5 bases and V 1 base, and 11 bases lay outside the gene matches. CDR1 is SGHRS, CDR2 YFSETQ, per germline. The CDR3 contains 17 residues. The CDR3 bases are TGCGCCAGCAGCTTGTTTGGGATAGCGGGAGGATCCGAGACCCAGTACTTC. Protein sequence: CASSLFGIAGGSETQYF.

The chain has TRBV9 and TRBJ2-7; 13 nucleotides agree with TRBD2. In germline, CDR1 is SGDLS, CDR2 YYNGEE. This CDR3 has 15 residues. Trimming cost V 4 bases and J 4 bases; bases outside gene matches: 5. The CDR3 reads CASSMGTSGTYEQYF. CDR3 in DNA: TGTGCCAGCAGCATGGGGACTAGCGGGACTTACGAGCAGTACTTC. Full variable domain (missing parts from reference TRBV9 and TRBJ2-7): DSGVTQTPKHLITATGQRVTLRCSPRSGDLSVYWYQQSLDQGLQFLIQYYNGEERAKGNILERFSAQQFPDLHSELNLSSLELGDSALYFCASSMGTSGTYEQYFGPGTRLTVT.

This clone was counted a single time. The gene calls are TRBV5-4 and TRBJ1-3; 7 nucleotides match TRBD1. V lost 2 bases to trimming and J lost 1 base; unmatched junction nucleotides: 3. Looked up from germline, CDR1 is SGHNT and CDR2 is YYREEE (reference sequence). This CDR3 is 15 amino acids long. The CDR3 nucleotides read TGTGCCAGCAGCTTTCAACAGGGGTCTGGAAACACCATATATTTT. The encoded protein is CASSFQQGSGNTIYF.

This clone came up once. The rearrangement joins TRBV11-1 to TRBJ2-1, with D possibly called TRBD1 or TRBD2 (6 bases each). The CDR3 spans 12 residues. The germline CDR1 and CDR2 sequences are SGHAT and FQDESV (reference sequence). V dropped 0 bases and J dropped 12 bases, with 9 bases sitting between them. In nucleotides, the CDR3 is TGTGCCAGCAGCTTAGCAGGGGGGACGCAGTTCTTC. Protein product: CASSLAGGTQFF.

The V call is TRBV12-3 or TRBV12-4, the J call TRBJ2-1; D is possibly TRBD1 or TRBD2 (6 bases each). This CDR3 has 13 residues. The V gene lost 3 bases and the J gene lost 9 bases, with 12 bases spanning the gap. The DNA of the CDR3 is TGTGCCAGCAGTTTGTGGGAGGACAGTGAGCAGTTCTTC. Translating gives CASSLWEDSEQFF.

V is TRBV19 and J is TRBJ2-1; D not resolved. Germline loops: CDR1 LNHDA, CDR2 SQIVND (reference sequence). The CDR3 totals 13 residues. The germline V and J ends were trimmed by 5 bases and 4 bases, with 9 bases remaining between them. The CDR3 here is CASSPDGYNEQFF. The CDR3 DNA reads TGTGCCAGTAGTCCAGACGGATACAATGAGCAGTTCTTC.

V gene TRBV6-5 combines with J gene TRBJ2-7; D is unclear. The CDR3 contains 14 residues. V lost 6 bases and J lost 2, with 14 bases in between. Germline CDR1 reads MNHEY; CDR2 reads SVGAGI. CDR3 DNA: TGTGCCAGCAGACCAGTGGGCTACCCCTACGAGCAGTACTTC. Translation: CASRPVGYPYEQYF.

In the case of this clone: Other DNA sequences of this sample code for an identical CDR3. The chain couples TRBV2 to TRBJ2-2, with D possibly matching TRBD2 (6 bases). Between the trimmed V and J ends, which lost 6 bases and 1 base, there was a span of 12 bases. Germline V gene data show CDR1 as SNHLY and CDR2 as FYNNEI. The CDR3 loop spans 15 amino acids. CDR3 in DNA: TGTGCCAGCAGCCCCGGGACTCTGAACACCGGGGAGCTGTTTTTT. It codes for CASSPGTLNTGELFF.

V is TRBV5-1 and J is TRBJ1-4; D remains ambiguous. Trimming removed 0 bases at V and 4 bases at J, with 13 bases between. The CDR3 is made up of 16 amino acids. Germline V CDR1 and CDR2: SGHRS, YFSETQ. The CDR3 sequence: CASSLDGRNYNEKLFF. The CDR3 nucleotides read TGCGCCAGCAGCTTGGACGGACGGAACTATAATGAAAAACTGTTTTTT.

The chain has TRBV28 and TRBJ1-5, with D uncertain. The CDR3 covers 11 residues. V dropped 3 bases and J dropped 9 bases, with 6 bases sitting between them. CDR1 is MDHEN, CDR2 SYDVKM, per germline. CDR3 sequence reads: CASSFSGPQHF. CDR3 DNA sequence: TGTGCCAGCAGTTTTTCCGGGCCCCAGCATTTT.

This sequence joins TRBV28 and TRBJ1-4, with D hard to call. The CDR3 has 17 residues. V shed 6 bases and J shed 5 bases, with 22 bases lying between them. The germline CDR1 and CDR2 sequences are MDHEN and SYDVKM. The CDR3 DNA sequence: TGTGCCAGCAGCCCCAGTGCTCCCCGCTCGTTGAATGAAAAACTGTTTTTT. Translation: CASSPSAPRSLNEKLFF. Combining the CDR3 with reference TRBV28 and TRBJ1-4 gives the whole variable domain DVKVTQSSRYLVKRTGEKVFLECVQDMDHENMFWYRQDPGLGLRLIYFSYDVKMKEKGDIPEGYSVSREKKERFSLILESASTNQTSMYLCASSPSAPRSLNEKLFFGSGTQLSVL.